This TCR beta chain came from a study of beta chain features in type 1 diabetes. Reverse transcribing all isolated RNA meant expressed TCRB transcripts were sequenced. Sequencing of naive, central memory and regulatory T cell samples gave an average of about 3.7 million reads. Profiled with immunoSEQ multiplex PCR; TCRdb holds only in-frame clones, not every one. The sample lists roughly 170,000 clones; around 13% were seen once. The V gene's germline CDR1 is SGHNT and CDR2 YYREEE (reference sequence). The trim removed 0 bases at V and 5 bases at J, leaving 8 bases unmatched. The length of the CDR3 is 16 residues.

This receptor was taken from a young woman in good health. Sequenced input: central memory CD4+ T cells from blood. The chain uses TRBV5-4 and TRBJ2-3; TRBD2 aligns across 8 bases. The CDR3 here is CASSLAPGGPGDTQYF. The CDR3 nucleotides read TGTGCCAGCAGCTTGGCCCCGGGAGGGCCGGGAGATACGCAGTATTTT.